The entry below gives a single T cell receptor beta chain sequence along with its context. The CDR3 contains 18 residues. The germline gives CDR1 MRHNA, CDR2 SNTAGT. Unmatched junction bases numbered 14, after V lost 2 bases and J lost 5 bases. These data belong to a study of cytomegalovirus exposure and HLA in healthy donors. The study ran its PCR with 60 Vbeta and 13 Jbeta primers. Produced via immunoSEQ multiplex PCR; TCRdb's table is partial and in-frame only. This sample's table reports under 200,000 clones. The chain uses TRBV6-4 and TRBJ2-3, with 9 bases lining up with TRBD1. This TCR was recovered from a man under 40 in good health and CMV-seronegative. The sequencing sample was made of PBMCs. The CDR3 region is CASSDLMLWDRVKDTQYF. As DNA, the CDR3 is TGTGCCAGCAGTGACCTCATGCTGTGGGACAGGGTGAAAGATACGCAGTATTTT.